This is a list of T cell receptor beta chains from one sample in a study of T cell responses to AZD1222 COVID-19 vaccine. Libraries were prepared by immunoSEQ multiplex PCR; TCRdb keeps only in-frame clonotypes and omits some of them. The table includes 55,000 to 90,000 clones, 80% to 85% detected once. The specimen comprised peripheral blood, sampled on day 0 of AZD1222 vaccination. The receptors here all came from an adult in good health. CDR3s include the opening cysteine and the closing phenylalanine or tryptophan. Each record gives: J gene, D gene, clone size, CDR3 length, V gene, CDR3 protein, CDR3 DNA. The D gene is left open where the match is weak. For some rows the clone size is stated as once, few or many, or as a class when expanded; others skip it.

>TRBJ2-7|-|-|14|TRBV18
CASSPATGRDEQYF
TGTGCCAGCTCACCGGCGACGGGACGGGACGAGCAGTACTTC
>TRBJ1-6|-|-|15|TRBV6-5
CASSYDPLSNSPLHF
TGTGCCAGCAGTTACGACCCCCTCAGTAATTCACCCCTCCACTTT
>TRBJ1-3|TRBD1|-|14|TRBV28
CASSYRGRGNTIYF
TGTGCCAGCAGTTACAGGGGCCGGGGAAACACCATATATTTT
>TRBJ1-5|-|-|15|TRBV6-5
CASSYSPESNQPQHF
TGTGCCAGCAGTTACTCTCCAGAGAGCAATCAGCCCCAGCATTTT
>TRBJ1-6|TRBD1|-|15|TRBV7-2
CASSSTGGGYSPLHF
TGTGCCAGCAGCTCGACAGGGGGCGGTTATTCACCCCTCCACTTT
>TRBJ2-5|TRBD2|-|14|TRBV6-6
CASVRLATSETQYF
TGTGCCAGCGTCAGACTAGCGACGTCAGAGACCCAGTACTTC
>TRBJ1-3|-|-|12|TRBV5-8
CASGAPRNTIYF
TGTGCCAGCGGGGCCCCAAGAAACACCATATATTTT
>TRBJ2-7|-|once|18|TRBV7-8
CASSSTGTQVRSSYEQYF
TGTGCCAGCAGTTCCACCGGGACCCAGGTCAGGAGCTCCTACGAGCAGTACTTC
>TRBJ2-5|-|once|13|TRBV19
CASSIFFLETQYF
TGTGCCAGTAGTATTTTTTTCTTAGAGACCCAGTACTTC
>TRBJ2-7|TRBD2|-|16|TRBV4-1
CASSQTRGALVLEQYF
TGCGCCAGCAGCCAGACGCGGGGGGCGTTAGTTCTCGAGCAGTACTTC
>TRBJ1-5|-|-|16|TRBV18
CASSPQEGWSNQPQHF
TGTGCCAGCTCACCACAGGAGGGGTGGAGCAATCAGCCCCAGCATTTT
>TRBJ1-1|-|-|15|TRBV4-1
CASSHPGYMNTEAFF
TGCGCCAGCAGCCACCCGGGGTATATGAACACTGAAGCTTTCTTT
>TRBJ1-5|TRBD1|few|15|TRBV6-6
CASSYRGQGGVSQHF
TGTGCCAGCAGTTACCGGGGACAGGGGGGAGTGTCCCAGCATTTT
>TRBJ2-1|-|-|17|TRBV27
CASSFRSTVAALPEQFF
TGTGCCAGCAGTTTCCGCTCGACAGTAGCTGCGCTTCCTGAGCAGTTCTTC
>TRBJ2-7|TRBD2|-|16|TRBV3-1/TRBV3-2
CASSSPPGGLTHEQYF
TGTGCCAGCAGCTCACCTCCGGGAGGGTTAACCCACGAGCAGTACTTC
>TRBJ2-5|TRBD2|-|16|TRBV7-8
CASSPAGTSGRETQYF
TGTGCCAGCAGCCCGGCCGGGACTAGCGGTAGAGAGACCCAGTACTTC
>TRBJ1-2|TRBD1|-|15|TRBV28
CASSFSDREGYGYTF
TGTGCCAGCAGTTTCAGCGACAGGGAAGGCTATGGCTACACCTTC
>TRBJ2-2|TRBD1|-|15|TRBV28
CASSKRDRVPGELFF
TGTGCCAGCAGTAAGAGGGACAGGGTTCCCGGGGAGCTGTTTTTT
>TRBJ1-4|-|-|15|TRBV5-1
CASSESGERGEKLFF
TGCGCCAGCAGCGAATCAGGGGAGAGGGGTGAAAAACTGTTTTTT
>TRBJ2-3|-|-|16|TRBV7-3
CASSLHQGTDTDTQYF
TGTGCCAGCAGCTTACATCAAGGGACGGACACAGATACGCAGTATTTT
>TRBJ1-2|-|-|14|TRBV6-5
CASIGDGGNYGYTF
TGTGCCAGCATCGGGGACGGAGGTAACTATGGCTACACCTTC
>TRBJ2-7|-|-|13|TRBV7-8
CASSLRAEGEQYF
TGTGCCAGCAGCTTACGGGCAGAGGGGGAGCAGTACTTC
>TRBJ1-2|-|-|12|TRBV6-5
CASSYENVFYTF
TGTGCCAGCAGTTACGAAAACGTTTTCTACACCTTC
>TRBJ1-6|-|few|13|TRBV21-1
CASSDQGPGPLHF
TGTGCCAGCAGCGATCAGGGGCCTGGACCCCTCCACTTT
>TRBJ2-7|TRBD1|-|14|TRBV2
CASSSRTGRKEQYF
TGTGCCAGCAGTTCCCGGACAGGGAGGAAGGAGCAGTACTTC
>TRBJ1-2|TRBD1|-|17|TRBV2
CASSGTLPGQAGYGYTF
TGTGCCAGCAGTGGTACCTTACCCGGACAGGCAGGCTATGGCTACACCTTC
>TRBJ2-1|-|-|15|TRBV7-3
CASSLETSSYNEQFF
TGTGCCAGCAGCTTAGAGACTAGCTCCTACAATGAGCAGTTCTTC
>TRBJ2-3|TRBD1|once|15|TRBV6-1
CASSEVGQGIDTQYF
TGTGCCAGCAGTGAAGTGGGACAGGGGATAGATACGCAGTATTTT
>TRBJ2-2|-|-|13|TRBV10-2
CASTRTDGGELFF
TGCGCCAGCACCAGGACAGATGGGGGGGAGCTGTTTTTT
>TRBJ2-1|TRBD2|-|16|TRBV4-2
CASSQEVAGIYNEQFF
TGTGCCAGCAGCCAAGAGGTAGCGGGGATTTACAATGAGCAGTTCTTC
>TRBJ1-2|-|-|10|TRBV27
CARPVYGYTF
TGTGCCAGACCGGTCTATGGCTACACCTTC
>TRBJ2-1|TRBD1|once|13|TRBV28
CASSYRGYNEQFF
TGTGCCAGCAGCTACAGGGGGTACAATGAGCAGTTCTTC
>TRBJ2-1|TRBD2|-|16|TRBV28
CASSFASGGAGDEQFF
TGTGCCAGCAGTTTTGCTAGCGGGGGGGCTGGCGATGAGCAGTTCTTC
>TRBJ2-7|TRBD2|-|17|TRBV28
CASSLLAGGPRSYEQYF
TGTGCCAGCAGCTTACTAGCGGGGGGGCCGCGGTCATACGAGCAGTACTTC
>TRBJ2-7|-|-|12|TRBV4-2
CASSQGQYEQYF
TGTGCCAGCAGCCAAGGCCAGTACGAGCAGTACTTC
>TRBJ2-1|-|-|11|TRBV11-2
CASNQQGAVFF
TGTGCCAGCAATCAACAGGGAGCTGTGTTCTTC
>TRBJ1-3|TRBD1|few|16|TRBV7-7
CASSGPGQGVGNTIYF
TGTGCTAGCAGCGGACCGGGACAGGGAGTGGGGAACACCATATATTTT
>TRBJ2-5|TRBD2|-|16|TRBV18
CASSAIAGDLTETQYF
TGTGCCAGCTCAGCCATAGCGGGGGACCTAACAGAGACCCAGTACTTC
>TRBJ1-2|TRBD1|-|14|TRBV6-1
CASSDARGRETLFF
TGTGCCAGCAGTGACGCCAGGGGGCGTGAAACCCTCTTCTTC
>TRBJ1-1|-|-|11|TRBV28
CASRFGGEAFF
TGTGCTTCAAGATTCGGAGGGGAAGCTTTCTTT
>TRBJ2-3|TRBD2|-|16|TRBV24-1
CATSEPSGLAADTQYF
TGTGCCACCAGTGAACCTTCGGGACTAGCCGCAGATACGCAGTATTTT
>TRBJ1-6|-|-|14|TRBV7-9
CASSLAGDGSPLHF
TGTGCCAGCAGCTTAGCCGGGGACGGTTCACCCCTCCACTTT
>TRBJ2-7|-|-|13|TRBV12-3/TRBV12-4
CASSPGDPYEQYF
TGTGCCAGCAGCCCAGGGGACCCCTACGAGCAGTACTTC
>TRBJ2-3|TRBD2|-|14|TRBV7-2
CASSSVGASGGTDF
TGTGCCAGCAGCTCAGTGGGGGCTAGCGGGGGGACCGATTTT
>TRBJ2-7|-|few|14|TRBV2
CASSPQRVSYEQYF
TGTGCCAGCAGTCCCCAGCGGGTCTCCTACGAGCAGTACTTC
>TRBJ1-2|-|few|12|TRBV3-1/TRBV3-2
CASSLTRGLPLF
TGTGCCAGCAGCCTAACCAGGGGCCTCCCCCTCTTC
>TRBJ2-7|-|-|11|TRBV28
CASSVRYEQYF
TGTGCCAGCTCCGTACGGTACGAGCAGTACTTC
>TRBJ1-5|-|-|16|TRBV5-5
CASSWGQGALNQPQHF
TGTGCCAGCAGCTGGGGTCAGGGCGCTTTAAATCAGCCCCAGCATTTT
>TRBJ2-7|-|-|15|TRBV19
CASSIEVATSYEQYF
TGTGCCAGTAGTATTGAGGTAGCGACATCCTACGAGCAGTACTTC
>TRBJ2-7|-|-|14|TRBV7-2
CASSFFQVQYEQYF
TGTGCCAGCAGTTTCTTTCAGGTCCAGTACGAGCAGTACTTC
>TRBJ1-1|-|once|13|TRBV6-1
CASSDGRSTEAFF
TGTGCCAGCAGTGACGGACGGTCCACTGAAGCTTTCTTT
>TRBJ1-5|-|many|13|TRBV19
CASILLGRQPQHF
TGTGCCAGTATATTGTTGGGGCGTCAGCCCCAGCATTTT
>TRBJ1-1|-|-|13|TRBV6-5
CASSLWLNTEAFF
TGTGCCAGCAGTTTATGGCTGAACACTGAAGCTTTCTTT
>TRBJ2-5|-|-|14|TRBV7-9
CASTLRGTQETQYF
TGTGCCAGCACCTTAAGGGGGACTCAGGAGACCCAGTACTTC
>TRBJ1-2|-|few|15|TRBV7-9
CASSFITTWGGGYTF
TGTGCCAGCAGCTTTATCACGACATGGGGAGGCGGCTACACCTTC
>TRBJ1-2|-|-|13|TRBV19
CASSQTTNYGYTF
TGTGCCAGTAGTCAGACAACCAACTATGGCTACACCTTC
>TRBJ1-1|-|-|11|TRBV3-1/TRBV3-2
CASSLRGEAFF
TGTGCCAGCAGCCTCCGGGGGGAAGCTTTCTTT
>TRBJ2-5|TRBD2|-|16|TRBV5-4
CASSFKLAGGRETQYF
TGTGCCAGCAGCTTTAAACTAGCGGGGGGGCGAGAGACCCAGTACTTC